The 11 T cell receptor beta chains in this list originate from one sample, sequenced in a study of T-cell reconstitution after alpha-beta-depleted transplantation in children. Unique molecular identifiers were used in preparing the TCRbeta library. Using its own MiXCR run on the PCR reads, TCRdb lists one record per CDR3 protein. The table records fewer than 700,000 distinct CDR3 sequences, 13% of them present only once. The input for sequencing was PBMCs, mostly from graft donor cells, taken 360 days after TCRalphabeta/CD19-depleted stem cell transplant. Receptor source: a male patient younger than 18 who had a stem cell transplant for acute myeloid leukemia, so the T cells may come from the graft donor.

The chain recombines TRBV7-9 with TRBJ2-1; weak D call: TRBD1 (6 bases). The ends were cut back, 6 bases at V and 6 bases at J, with 9 bases in the middle. The CDR3 length is 12 residues. Germline V gene sequence: CDR1 SEHNR, CDR2 FQNEAQ (reference sequence). As DNA, the CDR3 is TGTGCCAGCAGTTCGGACAGCAATGAGCAGTTCTTC. Amino acids: CASSSDSNEQFF.

This clonotype has a handful of counts. V usage is TRBV5-1 and J usage is TRBJ2-5; 11 bases fit TRBD2. Germline assignment: CDR1 SGHRS and CDR2 YFSETQ. Trimming removed 4 bases from V and 6 bases from J; junction bases left unmatched: 11. The CDR3 consists of 16 residues. DNA of the CDR3: TGCGCCAGCAGCCGGGGACTAGCGGCCTCCATGAAGACCCAGTACTTC. Its translation: CASSRGLAASMKTQYF.

V is TRBV9 and J is TRBJ2-5; D is perhaps TRBD1 or TRBD2 (5 bases each). V dropped 0 bases and J dropped 7 bases, with 19 bases sitting between them. This CDR3 has 16 amino acids. Germline lookup yields CDR1 SGDLS and CDR2 YYNGEE. As DNA, the CDR3 is TGTGCCAGCAGCGTAGTGGCGGACGGGACGAGGGGGACCCAGTACTTC. Translating it yields CASSVVADGTRGTQYF.

The rearrangement links TRBV12-3 or TRBV12-4 to TRBJ1-1; D remains unclear. CDR3 length: 14 amino acids. Trimming removed 2 bases at V and 5 bases at J, with 12 bases between. The DNA for the CDR3 is TGTGCCAGCAGTTTACAGGTAGGGTGGACTGAAGCTTTCTTT. Translation: CASSLQVGWTEAFF.

This rearrangement joins TRBV29-1 to TRBJ2-3; TRBD2 matches at 7 bases. The length of the CDR3 is 12 residues. J was trimmed by 2 bases and V by 6 bases; bases with no gene match: 2. Germline loops: CDR1 SQVTM, CDR2 ANQGSEA. DNA for the CDR3: TGCAGCGTAGAGCGGGACACAGATACGCAGTATTTT. It encodes CSVERDTDTQYF.

The chain combines TRBV5-1 with TRBJ2-7, with 7 positions matching TRBD1. CDR3 length equals 14 residues. CDR1 is SGHRS, CDR2 YFSETQ, per germline. V was pared by 6 bases and J by 3 bases, with 9 bases of the junction left unmatched. CDR3 residues: CASTIGGQRYEQYF. The CDR3 DNA reads as TGCGCCAGCACCATAGGGGGACAGCGCTACGAGCAGTACTTC. Full variable domain (rest looked up from reference TRBV5-1 and TRBJ2-7): KAGVTQTPRYLIKTRGQQVTLSCSPISGHRSVSWYQQTPGQGLQFLFEYFSETQRNKGNFPGRFSGRQFSNSRSEMNVSTLELGDSALYLCASTIGGQRYEQYFGPGTRLTVT.

V usage is TRBV12-3 or TRBV12-4 and J usage is TRBJ2-7; 8 positions match TRBD1. J was trimmed by 2 bases and V by 6 bases; bases with no gene match: 9. The CDR3 has 15 residues. CDR3 bases: TGTGCCAGCAGAACCGGGACAGGCCATACCTACGAGCAGTACTTC. Translating it yields CASRTGTGHTYEQYF.

The rearrangement links TRBV7-9 to TRBJ2-1; D is unresolved. Germline V gene lookup returns CDR1 SEHNR and CDR2 FQNEAQ (reference sequence). This CDR3 comprises 14 residues. Trimming shortened V by 4 bases and J by 2 bases, and 9 bases separated the two germline ends. In DNA form, the CDR3 reads TGTGCCAGCAGCTCAGGCGCTGCCTACAATGAGCAGTTCTTC. Protein sequence: CASSSGAAYNEQFF.

This clonotype was seen repeatedly, ten times or more. This rearrangement joins TRBV9 to TRBJ2-7, with D possibly being TRBD1 or TRBD2 (6 bases each). This CDR3 is 13 amino acids long. Per germline, CDR1 SGDLS and CDR2 YYNGEE. V was cut by 3 bases and J by 3 bases, with 10 bases left in between. The DNA for the CDR3 is TGTGCCAGCAGCGGGGGGGCTAACTACGAGCAGTACTTC. Its protein product is CASSGGANYEQYF.

This sequence joins TRBV29-1 and TRBJ1-1, with 8 nucleotides matching TRBD1. The germline CDR1 and CDR2 sequences are SQVTM and ANQGSEA. The CDR3 length is 15 residues. V lost 7 bases and J lost 6; bases outside the gene matches: 16. In DNA, the CDR3 is TGCAGCGAACACAGGGGGTTATCGGGAGGGGCTGAAGCTTTCTTT. This sequence encodes CSEHRGLSGGAEAFF. The full variable domain, its missing parts supplied by reference TRBV29-1 and TRBJ1-1, is SAVISQKPSRDICQRGTSLTIQCQVDSQVTMMFWYRQQPGQSLTLIATANQGSEATYESGFVIDKFPISRPNLTFSTLTVSNMSPEDSSIYLCSEHRGLSGGAEAFFGQGTRLTVV.

This clonotype occurred many times. The V gene is TRBV7-2, the J gene TRBJ2-7; 10 bases map to TRBD2. Germline CDR1 and CDR2: SGHTA and FQGNSA. Trimming at V came to 6 bases and at J to 2 bases, leaving 1 base not matched to a gene. The CDR3 contains 13 residues. The CDR3 DNA reads as TGTGCCAGCAGACTAGCGGGGACCTACGAGCAGTACTTC. Protein: CASRLAGTYEQYF. The entire variable domain, with the rest obtained from reference TRBV7-2 and TRBJ2-7, is as follows: GAGVSQSPSNKVTEKGKDVELRCDPISGHTALYWYRQSLGQGLEFLIYFQGNSAPDKSGLPSDRFSAERTGGSVSTLTIQRTQQEDSAVYLCASRLAGTYEQYFGPGTRLTVT.